The entry that follows covers one T cell receptor beta chain sequence. These data belong to a study of blood T cell repertoires in COVID-19. Study-wide context: Nucleic acid was either cDNA or gDNA, and it came from T cells, B-cell-depleted T cells, or PBMCs.

The J segment lost 8 bases and the V segment lost 6 bases, leaving 8 bases of the junction unmatched. This CDR3 contains 13 residues. Germline CDR1 is SQVTM and CDR2 is ANQGSEA. Source study methods: Counts of nucleated cells, estimated from reference gene primer amplification, were obtained. Profiled with immunoSEQ multiplex PCR; TCRdb holds only in-frame clones, not every one. V and J calls and clone size are copied from that table; D and trimming were computed from the DNA. The table records fewer than 120,000 clones, about 80% of them present only once. Sequencing was carried out using peripheral blood. The genes are TRBV29-1 and TRBJ1-4; 8 bases line up with TRBD1. This clonotype was sampled from an elderly woman with active or convalescent COVID-19. CDR3 DNA: TGCAGCGTGGCTGGACAGGGCGGGGAAAAACTGTTTTTT. This gives the protein CSVAGQGGEKLFF.